The clone carrying this T cell receptor beta chain was counted at least ten times. The target antigen is unknown. This entry comes from a study of T-cell reconstitution after alpha-beta-depleted transplantation in children. Study-wide results and caveats: When one year had passed after transplant, most T-cell counts and diversity came from newly produced T cells. Surviving recipient T cells and thymic progenitors underlay high day-60 TCRbeta diversity in some patients. There were reportedly several hundred expanded graft clones from which alpha-beta T cells came about two months after transplant.

The CDR3 sequence is 15 residues long. J lost 4 bases, V lost 7 bases, and 7 bases had no gene match. The TCRbeta library was prepared with unique molecular identifiers. One entry per CDR3 protein results from TCRdb running MiXCR on the PCR reads. The sample carries over 450,000 distinct CDR3 sequences, over 9.5% recorded once. The genes are TRBV12-3 or TRBV12-4 and TRBJ2-6; the match to TRBD1 covers 7 bases. The sequences come from PBMCs, collected before TCRalphabeta/CD19-depleted stem cell transplant. This TCR was sampled from a child aged 2 to 15 with inherited bone marrow failure, due to receive a stem cell transplant. CDR3 loop: CASTPTGAGANVLTF. DNA of the CDR3: TGTGCCAGCACTCCCACAGGGGCAGGGGCCAACGTCCTGACTTTC.